The source of this TCR beta chain is a study of T cell responses to AZD1222 COVID-19 vaccine. Study outcomes and limitations: Baseline seropositives among AZD1222 recipients totaled only six or seven. Only after the peak T cell response were repertoires sampled. After two AZD1222 doses, spike-specific TCR breadth and depth rose versus day 0. Mostly white British, mostly female donors; authors suggested clonal diversity may be underestimated.

The V and J ends lost 6 bases and 0 bases respectively, with 11 bases between them. CDR1 and CDR2 from the germline V gene are MDHEN and SYDVKM. This CDR3 region has 14 residues. A word on this clone: Its specificity is unknown.

The assay was immunoSEQ multiplex PCR, and TCRdb's table has in-frame clones only and misses some. The sample lists more than 150,000 clones; 92% were seen once. This TCR was sampled from an adult who received the AZD1222 COVID-19 vaccine. V usage is TRBV28 and J usage is TRBJ1-1; D uncertain. The sequenced sample was peripheral blood, obtained 28 days after the second AZD1222 dose. The CDR3 DNA sequence: TGTGCCAGCAGAGGTCGGCGTGTGAACACTGAAGCTTTCTTT. This encodes CASRGRRVNTEAFF.